The present T cell receptor beta chain was sequenced within a study of cytomegalovirus exposure and HLA in healthy donors. The wider study: Most genotyped donors, about 81% of some 400, had Caucasian-associated genetic ancestry. Study-wide results and limits: In an earlier analysis, about 87% or about 30%: the productive usage of most TCR beta V segments.

Germline lookup yields CDR1 SGHAT and CDR2 FQDESV (reference sequence). The V gene end was trimmed by 6 bases and the J gene end by 4 bases; junction bases not matched to a gene: 11. The CDR3 runs to 16 residues. The PCR made use of 60 Vbeta and 13 Jbeta primers. TCRdb's table, derived via immunoSEQ multiplex PCR, lists solely in-frame clones and lacks some. This sample contains 130,000 to 150,000 clones. A remark on this clone: The antigen remains unidentified.

This TCR came from a man aged 35-49 years in good health and CMV-seronegative. The V and J genes are TRBV11-1 and TRBJ1-2, with 10 bases fitting TRBD1. Sequencing was carried out using PBMCs. The CDR3 here is CASRGGGTGVAYGYTF. As DNA, the CDR3 is TGTGCCAGCAGGGGAGGGGGGACAGGGGTGGCCTATGGCTACACCTTC.